These T cell receptor beta chains were read from a single sample in a study of blood T cells in healthy people across ages. TCRdb analysed the 5' RACE reads with MiXCR anew, one entry per CDR3 protein. Of around 1.1 million distinct CDR3 sequences in the sample, less than 45% are singletons; the top ten hold over 10%. Source material: blood. Receptors originate from a man aged 18 to 30 in good health. Each CDR3 is given with its conserved first and last residue. The D gene is left open where the match is weak. A clone size is listed for some rows: how often the clone was seen (once, few, many), or a class if it is expanded.

TRBJ1-2	12	TRBD1	TRBV20-1	many	TGCAGTGCGGCAGGGGGATACTATGGCTACACCTTC	CSAAGGYYGYTF
TRBJ2-1	15	TRBD2	TRBV5-4	.	TGTGCCAGCAGCCTAAAGCGGGAGAGGCACAATGAGCAGTTCTTC	CASSLKRERHNEQFF
TRBJ1-4	20	.	TRBV7-2	few	TGTGCCAGCAGCTTAAGGTTTCGGGGTTCCAGCAGCGGACCTAATGAAAAACTGTTTTTT	CASSLRFRGSSSGPNEKLFF
TRBJ2-2	16	.	TRBV6-2/TRBV6-3	.	TGTGCCAGCGGAGAAAGGAGTAGCACGAACACCGGGGAGCTGTTTTTT	CASGERSSTNTGELFF
TRBJ1-2	17	TRBD1	TRBV4-3	few	TGCGCCAGCAGCCCCAAAATGGGACAGGGGGCTCTCTATGGCTACACCTTC	CASSPKMGQGALYGYTF
TRBJ2-5	13	.	TRBV6-1	few	TGTGCCAGCAGTGAACGCTCTTTGAAGACCCAGTACTTC	CASSERSLKTQYF
TRBJ1-1	13	.	TRBV27	.	TGTGCCAGCAGTTCCACCGTGCGCACTGAAGCTTTCTTT	CASSSTVRTEAFF
TRBJ2-3	15	TRBD2	TRBV7-2	.	TGTGCCAGCAGTCTAGCGGGGGGAACGGCAGATACGCAGTATTTT	CASSLAGGTADTQYF
TRBJ2-2	17	TRBD2	TRBV4-3	.	TGCGCCAGCAGCCAAGATGGGGTAGCGGGATCCACCGGGGAGCTGTTTTTT	CASSQDGVAGSTGELFF
TRBJ1-1	16	.	TRBV4-3	.	TGCGCCAGCAGCCAAGATCGGTCCAATTGGAACACTGAAGCTTTCTTT	CASSQDRSNWNTEAFF
TRBJ1-6	14	.	TRBV20-1	many	TGCAGTGCTAGTAACGGACTCGTGAATTCACCCCTCCACTTT	CSASNGLVNSPLHF
TRBJ2-7	15	.	TRBV5-1	few	TGCGCCAGCAGCCTAAGGACCGGCAACTACAATGAGCAGTACTTC	CASSLRTGNYNEQYF
TRBJ1-2	15	.	TRBV21-1	.	TGTGCCAGCAGCGCTAGACAGGGGCATGCTTATGGCTACACCTTC	CASSARQGHAYGYTF
TRBJ2-4	13	TRBD2	TRBV20-1	.	TGCAGTGCCCAAGACCCTAGCGGGGGGCTTCAGTACTTC	CSAQDPSGGLQYF
TRBJ2-7	15	TRBD1	TRBV30	.	TGTGCCTGGACCCCCCCCGGGACAGGGGGCTTCGAGCAGTACTTC	CAWTPPGTGGFEQYF
TRBJ1-2	13	.	TRBV6-6	.	TGTGCCAGCAGCCCCTCGAATAACTATGGCTACACCTTC	CASSPSNNYGYTF
TRBJ1-4	15	.	TRBV15	.	TGTGCCACCAGCAGAGAGGGACTGGGGAATGAAAAACTGTTTTTT	CATSREGLGNEKLFF
TRBJ1-4	16	TRBD1	TRBV27	few	TGTGCCAGCAGTACGAGGGACAGGGGGCTGATTGAAAAACTGTTTTTT	CASSTRDRGLIEKLFF
TRBJ1-4	13	.	TRBV5-1	.	TGCGCCAGCAGCTCTGTCCGGGGTGAAAAACTGTTTTTT	CASSSVRGEKLFF
TRBJ2-1	14	.	TRBV5-1	.	TGCGCCAGCAGCTTAAGTTTAGACTACAATGAGCAGTTCTTC	CASSLSLDYNEQFF
TRBJ2-3	13	.	TRBV7-8	few	TGTGCCAGCAGCTTAAGGTCTGGGGGTACGCAGTATTTT	CASSLRSGGTQYF
TRBJ2-1	15	.	TRBV5-1	.	TGCGCCAGCAGCTTGGCCGGTGGGGGGGCGCCTGAGCAGTTCTTC	CASSLAGGGAPEQFF
TRBJ2-2	14	TRBD2	TRBV12-3/TRBV12-4	.	TGTGCCAGCCGTAGGTCCGGGGGGACCGGGGAGCTGTTTTTT	CASRRSGGTGELFF
TRBJ1-5	14	.	TRBV6-5	.	TGTGCCAGCAGTTCTTCAAGGAGCAATCAGCCCCAGCATTTT	CASSSSRSNQPQHF
TRBJ2-3	15	.	TRBV6-6	few	TGTGCCAGCAGTGCCCTGGGACCCACCACAGATACGCAGTATTTT	CASSALGPTTDTQYF
TRBJ1-3	14	TRBD1	TRBV28	few	TGTGCCAGCGTTACGACAGGGGATGGAAACACCATATATTTT	CASVTTGDGNTIYF
TRBJ1-5	13	.	TRBV3-1	few	TGTGCCAGCAGCCAAGGCTTAGATGGAGCCCAGCATTTT	CASSQGLDGAQHF
TRBJ1-2	14	.	TRBV12-3/TRBV12-4	many	TGTGCCAGCAGCCACGGGAGGGCTAACTATGGCTACACCTTC	CASSHGRANYGYTF
TRBJ2-5	14	.	TRBV4-2	.	TGTGCCAGCAGCCAAGAACGGGGGATGGAGACCCAGTACTTC	CASSQERGMETQYF
TRBJ1-4	14	.	TRBV12-3/TRBV12-4	.	TGTGCCAGCAGCAACGGGAGGAAAGATGAAAAACTGTTTTTT	CASSNGRKDEKLFF
TRBJ2-7	13	.	TRBV20-1	.	TGCAGTGCTAGAGTTGAGGGCTCCTACGAGCAGTACTTC	CSARVEGSYEQYF
TRBJ2-3	16	.	TRBV7-6	many	TGTGCCAGCAGCTTAGCGTTGGATCGTAGCACAGATACGCAGTATTTT	CASSLALDRSTDTQYF
TRBJ1-1	15	.	TRBV7-2	.	TGTGCCAGCAGCTTAGCAAGCGGATTGAACACTGAAGCTTTCTTT	CASSLASGLNTEAFF
TRBJ1-2	15	.	TRBV27	.	TGTGCCAGCAGAAGTACGACTCTACGGTCCGGAGGCTACACCTTC	CASRSTTLRSGGYTF
TRBJ1-2	12	.	TRBV18	.	TGTGCCAGCTCACCAGGGCACGATGGCTACACCTTC	CASSPGHDGYTF
TRBJ2-7	14	.	TRBV5-5	.	TGTGCCAGCAGCTTGGATACAGGGAGGAATGGGCAGTACTTC	CASSLDTGRNGQYF
TRBJ2-7	13	.	TRBV5-5	.	TGTGCCAGCAGCGGCGGGATCACCAATGAGCAGTACTTC	CASSGGITNEQYF
TRBJ1-2	13	TRBD1	TRBV6-2/TRBV6-3	.	TGTGCCAGCAGTTCCACAGGGGTAAAGGGCTGCACCTTC	CASSSTGVKGCTF
TRBJ2-2	14	.	TRBV15	.	TGTGCCACCAGCAGGGATACAGTTACCGGGGAGCTGTTTTTT	CATSRDTVTGELFF
TRBJ1-4	14	.	TRBV20-1	.	TGCAGTGCTAGATTGGGGGATACTAATGAAAAACTGTTTTTT	CSARLGDTNEKLFF
TRBJ2-7	16	TRBD1	TRBV10-3	.	TGTGCCATCAGTGAGTCGGACAGGGAACCTACCTACGAGCAGTACTTC	CAISESDREPTYEQYF
TRBJ2-1	15	.	TRBV19	few	TGTGCCAGTAGTCCCCCTAGGAGCTCCTACAATGAGCAGTTCTTC	CASSPPRSSYNEQFF
TRBJ2-2	13	.	TRBV20-1	few	TGCAGTGCTAGACCCGGACAGTCCGGGGAGCTGTTTTTT	CSARPGQSGELFF